Listed here are 4 T cell receptor beta chains from one sample, sequenced in a study of cytomegalovirus exposure and HLA in healthy donors. The PCR had 60 Vbeta and 13 Jbeta primers. Clones were sequenced by immunoSEQ multiplex PCR, and TCRdb holds only the in-frame ones, with some missing. The top ten hold 6.5% to 7.5% of the sample, which has over 150,000 clones, approximately 81% seen once. Source material: PBMCs. The source is a woman in her twenties or thirties in good health and CMV-seropositive.

The V and J genes are TRBV7-2 and TRBJ1-3; maybe TRBD1 (6 bases). The germline gives CDR1 SGHTA, CDR2 FQGNSA. The CDR3 extends over 16 amino acids. V lost 5 bases and J 0 bases, leaving 14 bases between the germline ends. In DNA, the CDR3 is TGTGCCAGCAGCGCCCAACAGGGCAACTCTGGAAACACCATATATTTT. Translating gives CASSAQQGNSGNTIYF.

The chain links TRBV4-3 to TRBJ1-2, with unresolved D. CDR3 length: 15 residues. Germline CDR1 is LGHNA and CDR2 is YSLEER. Trimming removed 1 base from V and 4 bases from J, with 13 bases in between. The CDR3: CASSQVYNTFYGYTF. The CDR3, as DNA: TGCGCCAGCAGCCAAGTGTATAACACCTTCTATGGCTACACCTTC.

J is TRBJ1-2 and V is TRBV7-9, with a tentative D call TRBD1 (6 bases). The germline gives CDR1 SEHNR, CDR2 FQNEAQ (reference sequence). Trimming took off 5 bases at V and 8 bases at J, with 18 bases between the two ends. The CDR3 has 14 residues. CDR3 loop: CASSPRTEFGGYTF. CDR3 sequence (DNA): TGTGCCAGCAGCCCTCGGACAGAGTTCGGGGGCTACACCTTC.

J is TRBJ1-2 and V is TRBV6-5; no firm D call. V shed 0 bases and J shed 4 bases, with 12 bases lying between them. The CDR3 is 15 residues long. Germline-derived CDR1 and CDR2 are MNHEY and SVGAGI. The CDR3: CASSYSSRRVYGYTF. In nucleotides, the CDR3 is TGTGCCAGCAGTTACTCTTCCAGACGGGTCTATGGCTACACCTTC.